The clone carrying this T cell receptor (beta chain) has just a few counts. Its antigen is undetermined. The germline gives CDR1 MGHDK, CDR2 SYGVNS. The ends were cut back, 1 base at V and 2 bases at J, with 10 bases in the middle. This CDR3 has 15 amino acids. A second about 6 to 11 cycle PCR used barcoded and J-beta primers. TCRdb re-analysed the 5' RACE reads in MiXCR, keeping a single row per CDR3 protein. The data contain 790,000 or so distinct CDR3 sequences, about 47% of them singletons. This sample was taken from a study of blood T cells in healthy people across ages. Whole-study results and caveats: PBMC samples, being unsorted, prevented any conclusive comparison of naive and antigen-experienced cells.

This receptor was obtained from a man aged 80 or over in good health. V usage is TRBV25-1 and J usage is TRBJ2-3; D is perhaps TRBD1 (5 bases). The sequenced material came from blood. CDR3: CASSEFIGDTDTQYF. CDR3 nucleotides: TGTGCCAGCAGTGAATTTATAGGGGACACAGATACGCAGTATTTT. The full variable domain, rest sourced from reference TRBV25-1 and TRBJ2-3, is EADIYQTPRYLVIGTGKKITLECSQTMGHDKMYWYQQDPGMELHLIHYSYGVNSTEKGDLSSESTVSRIRTEHFPLTLESARPSHTSQYLCASSEFIGDTDTQYFGPGTRLTVL.